Reported below is one T cell receptor beta chain. Those enrolled, adults aged roughly 18 to 89 years, came from some 23 US areas. In assigning cohorts, the study relied on participant-reported clinical history. Only in-frame clones appear in the TCRdb table, and some are missing; sequencing was by immunoSEQ multiplex PCR. Of more than 300,000 clones listed, over 75% are singletons. Germline V gene lookup returns CDR1 LGHDT and CDR2 YNNKEL (reference sequence). The V end was cut by 4 bases, the J end by 0 bases, with 19 bases between. The CDR3 spans 19 residues. The data are from a study of blood T cell repertoires in COVID-19. Study-level information: PBMCs, B-cell-depleted T cells, or T cells provided the cDNA or gDNA that made up the material.

The gene calls are TRBV3-1 (or the pseudogene TRBV3-2) and TRBJ1-6; possibly TRBD1 for D (6 bases). The clonotype was recovered from a man between 35 and 55 years old in a cohort exposed to, infected with or recovered from COVID-19 (not recorded which). Sequenced material: PBMCs or T cells enriched from blood (not recorded which). The CDR3 region is CASSLTSGTIVSYNSPLHF. As DNA, the CDR3 is TGTGCCAGCAGCCTAACTTCCGGGACAATTGTCTCCTATAATTCACCCCTCCACTTT.